The 27 T cell receptor beta chains in this list originate from one sample, sequenced in a study of T cells in Graves' hyperthyroidism and ophthalmopathy. Using RNA transcripts as the source, TCR beta CDR3 regions were amplified. The HTBI primer set drove a first-round RT-PCR of the TCR CDR3. TCRdb passed the multiplex PCR reads through MiXCR, listing each CDR3 protein once. The sample includes roughly 740,000 distinct CDR3 sequences, over 15% of them seen just once. Material: blood. The source of these receptors is a man aged 18-30 years with Graves' hyperthyroidism.

Ten or more counts support this clonotype. V gene TRBV18 combines with J gene TRBJ1-1; D is ambiguous. Germline V lookup: CDR1 KGHSH, CDR2 LQKENI. The CDR3 extends over 14 amino acids. Trimming shortened V by 2 bases and J by 2 bases, and 9 bases separated the two germline ends. The CDR3, as DNA: TGTGCCAGCTCACCAACGACTGGAAACACTGAAGCTTTCTTT. Protein: CASSPTTGNTEAFF.

The chain combines TRBV27 with TRBJ2-7; D gene uncertain. The V gene lost 8 bases and the J gene lost 6 bases, with 17 bases spanning the gap. This CDR3 comprises 13 residues. The germline gives CDR1 MNHEY, CDR2 SMNVEV (reference sequence). For the CDR3, the DNA is TGTGCCAGCCTTAACCCCTACGGCGGCGAGCAGTACTTC. Protein product: CASLNPYGGEQYF.

The rearrangement uses TRBV24-1 and TRBJ2-1; 10 nucleotides match TRBD2. The CDR3 extends over 15 amino acids. The trim removed 7 bases at V and 5 bases at J, leaving 7 bases unmatched. Germline values: CDR1 KGHDR, CDR2 SFDVKD. The CDR3 bases are TGTGCCACCAGGGAAAGCGGGAGGGACGACAATGAGCAGTTCTTC. Translating it yields CATRESGRDDNEQFF.

This clonotype was detected ten times or more. The J gene is TRBJ2-3, the V gene TRBV12-3 or TRBV12-4; the D is unclear. The CDR3 contains 15 residues. The ends were cut back, 6 bases at V and 2 bases at J, with 15 bases in the middle. As DNA, the CDR3 is TGTGCCAGCAGCCGCACCTTCCTGCCCACAGATACGCAGTATTTT. Encoded protein: CASSRTFLPTDTQYF.

This clonotype has ten or more counts. The chain combines TRBV27 with TRBJ1-1; a possible D gene is TRBD1 (5 bases). Germline CDR1 reads MNHEY; CDR2 reads SMNVEV (reference sequence). V dropped 3 bases and J dropped 0 bases, with 17 bases sitting between them. This CDR3 comprises 17 residues. This CDR3 is CASSFASGPFMNTEAFF. CDR3 bases: TGTGCCAGCAGTTTCGCTTCAGGGCCGTTCATGAACACTGAAGCTTTCTTT.

This clonotype has a handful of counts. The genes are TRBV5-1 and TRBJ2-2, with TRBD1 as a possible D gene (5 bases). Between the trimmed V and J ends, which lost 3 bases and 9 bases, there was a span of 12 bases. This CDR3 has 13 residues. Germline V gives CDR1 SGHRS, CDR2 YFSETQ. CDR3: CASSSRVTRELFF. The CDR3 DNA is TGCGCCAGCAGCTCCAGGGTTACCCGGGAGCTGTTTTTT.

This clonotype has just a few counts. The genes are TRBV12-5 and TRBJ1-3, with TRBD1 as a possible D gene (6 bases). The CDR3 is 13 amino acids. Germline V gene lookup returns CDR1 LGHNT and CDR2 FRNRAP. V gave up 6 bases and J gave up 2 bases, with 8 bases separating them. The CDR3 protein is CASGTGPGNTIYF. DNA of the CDR3: TGTGCTAGTGGCACAGGGCCTGGAAACACCATATATTTT.

The table lists this clonotype with a few counts. The chain has TRBV29-1 and TRBJ2-7, with 9 bases that match TRBD2. V trimming: 6 bases; J trimming: 4 bases; junction bases outside the gene matches: 10. This CDR3 is 14 amino acids long. Germline CDR1 SQVTM, CDR2 ANQGSEA. The CDR3 region has the DNA TGCAGCGTGGACATAGCGGGAGAACGGTACGAGCAGTACTTC. It encodes CSVDIAGERYEQYF.

This clonotype was counted only a few times. The gene calls are TRBV27 and TRBJ1-1, with TRBD1 as a possible D gene (5 bases). The germline V gene encodes CDR1 MNHEY and CDR2 SMNVEV (reference sequence). This CDR3 contains 14 residues. Trimming shortened V by 10 bases and J by 1 base, and 16 bases separated the two germline ends. CDR3 in DNA: TGTGCCACTAAGGAGGGGTTCAGGAACACTGAAGCTTTCTTT. It specifies CATKEGFRNTEAFF.

This clonotype was picked up a small number of times. The chain couples TRBV12-3 or TRBV12-4 to TRBJ2-1; maybe TRBD1 (6 bases). There are 12 residues in the CDR3. V lost 8 bases and J lost 9, with 14 bases in between. CDR3 sequence (DNA): TGTGCCAGCGGCACAGGGAGAGGTGAGCAGTTCTTC. Its protein product is CASGTGRGEQFF.

The chain links TRBV29-1 to TRBJ2-1; 10 nucleotides line up with TRBD2. V shed 7 bases, J shed 10 bases, and the junction held 10 bases outside the gene matches. Germline CDR1 and CDR2: SQVTM and ANQGSEA. The CDR3 sequence is 13 residues long. DNA of the CDR3: TGCAGCGGCTCCCTAGCGGGAGTCGGAGAGCAGTTCTTC. Translation: CSGSLAGVGEQFF.

This sequence joins TRBV29-1 and TRBJ2-3; perhaps TRBD2 as D (6 bases). V was cut by 4 bases and J by 3 bases, with 11 bases left in between. The germline gives CDR1 SQVTM, CDR2 ANQGSEA. The CDR3 is 13 amino acids. The CDR3 coding sequence is TGCAGCGTTGGGAGGGAGACAACAGATACGCAGTATTTT. Translating gives CSVGRETTDTQYF.

This clonotype was counted at least ten times. The chain recombines TRBV6-6 with TRBJ2-1; 9 nucleotides align to TRBD2. The CDR3 runs to 15 residues. With V trimmed by 2 bases and J by 3 bases, 2 bases remained unmatched. Germline V gene sequence: CDR1 MNHNY, CDR2 SVGAGI (reference sequence). CDR3 loop: CASSYQTSGYNEQFF. In nucleotides, the CDR3 is TGTGCCAGCAGTTACCAGACTAGCGGCTACAATGAGCAGTTCTTC.

This clonotype was recorded at least ten times. The chain employs TRBV6-2 or TRBV6-3 and TRBJ2-7; TRBD1 matches at 8 bases. Germline assignment: CDR1 MNHEY and CDR2 SVGEGT. The V segment lost 6 bases and the J segment 5 bases; nucleotides outside the gene matches: 12. The CDR3 totals 15 residues. CDR3 residues: CASSLGQVAFNEQYF. CDR3 coding DNA: TGTGCCAGCAGCTTGGGACAGGTCGCCTTTAACGAGCAGTACTTC.

This clonotype has just a few counts. The chain links TRBV20-1 to TRBJ1-1; TRBD1 aligns across 7 bases. The V and J ends lost 4 bases and 0 bases, in that order; junction bases with no gene match: 8. The germline CDR1 and CDR2 sequences are DFQATT and SNEGSKA (reference sequence). This CDR3 region has 15 residues. The CDR3 loop reads CSANLRGRLNTEAFF. Written as DNA, the CDR3 is TGCAGTGCTAATCTCAGGGGGAGGTTGAACACTGAAGCTTTCTTT.

This clonotype was picked up many times. This sequence joins TRBV4-1 and TRBJ2-5; D unclear. Germline CDR1 and CDR2: MGHRA and YSYEKL. Trimming cost V 0 bases and J 5 bases, with 7 bases left between them. The CDR3 totals 13 residues. The chain's CDR3 is CASSQDIGETQYF. The CDR3 DNA sequence: TGCGCCAGCAGCCAAGATATCGGGGAGACCCAGTACTTC.

In this sample, this clonotype turned up many times. The chain uses TRBV12-3 or TRBV12-4 and TRBJ2-7; tentative D call: TRBD1 (5 bases). With 3 bases removed from V and 6 bases from J, the gap between germline ends came to 12 bases. This CDR3 comprises 13 residues. The DNA of the CDR3 is TGTGCCAGCAGTTTGGGGCAGGCCAGCGAGCAGTACTTC. It yields the protein CASSLGQASEQYF.

This clonotype was seen only a few times. This could be a read error, since a much larger clone is one nucleotide away. This chain joins TRBV25-1 and TRBJ1-1, with D hard to call. This CDR3 region has 13 residues. Trimming removed 2 bases from V and 4 bases from J, with 8 bases in between. The germline V gene has CDR1 MGHDK and CDR2 SYGVNS. Here the CDR3 reads CASSEGPGTEAFF. CDR3 in DNA: TGTGCCAGCAGTGAAGGGCCGGGCACTGAAGCTTTCTTT. Using reference TRBV25-1 and TRBJ1-1 for the parts outside the CDR3, the full variable domain is EADIYQTPRYLVIGTGKKITLECSQTMGHDKMYWYQQDPGMELHLIHYSYGVNSTEKGDLSSESTVSRIRTEHFPLTLESARPSHTSQYLCASSEGPGTEAFFGQGTRLTVV.

The chain combines TRBV6-2 or TRBV6-3 with TRBJ2-1; no firm D call. The CDR3 has 13 residues. Germline CDR1 and CDR2: MNHEY and SVGEGT. V was clipped by 7 bases and J by 9 bases, with 16 bases between them. This chain's CDR3 is CASTPGPTGEQFF. CDR3 nucleotides: TGTGCCAGCACCCCGGGCCCGACGGGTGAGCAGTTCTTC.

The chain carries TRBV29-1 and TRBJ1-2; perhaps TRBD1 as D (5 bases). The CDR3 contains 14 residues. The germline gives CDR1 SQVTM, CDR2 ANQGSEA. V gave up 6 bases and J gave up 3 bases, with 17 bases separating them. CDR3 DNA: TGCAGCGTGATACGGGACGGTGGGGACTATGGCTACACCTTC. As protein: CSVIRDGGDYGYTF.

The chain carries TRBV11-3 and TRBJ2-7; weak D call: TRBD1 (6 bases). This CDR3 is 16 amino acids long. Trimming pared 5 bases from V and 0 bases from J, leaving 17 bases between. Germline loops: CDR1 SGHNT, CDR2 YENEEA. The CDR3, as DNA: TGTGCCAGCAGCCAACCCGGAGTGACAGGCTCCTACGAGCAGTACTTC. It translates to CASSQPGVTGSYEQYF.

This clonotype was recorded many times. The chain has TRBV28 and TRBJ2-1, with TRBD2 identical over 10 bases. Germline V gene data show CDR1 as MDHEN and CDR2 as SYDVKM. This CDR3 region has 18 residues. J lost 6 bases, V lost 5 bases, and 16 bases had no gene match. CDR3 DNA sequence: TGTGCCAGCAGTCCTAAGCCCTTATCTAGCGGGAGTATCAATGAGCAGTTCTTC. It specifies CASSPKPLSSGSINEQFF.

The V gene is TRBV30, the J gene TRBJ1-5; TRBD1 matches at 8 bases. Losses at the gene ends were 1 base for V and 4 bases for J; bases not matched to a gene: 6. The CDR3 totals 15 residues. The V gene's germline CDR1 is GTSNPN and CDR2 SVGIG (reference sequence). Here the CDR3 DNA reads TGTGCCTGGAGTGACGGACAGGGCCGGAATCAGCCCCAGCATTTT. The encoded protein is CAWSDGQGRNQPQHF.

This clonotype was counted at least ten times. The chain joins TRBV28 to TRBJ1-4, with 7 bases fitting TRBD1. This CDR3 region has 13 residues. V shed 7 bases, J shed 10 bases, and the junction held 9 bases outside the gene matches. Germline V gene sequence: CDR1 MDHEN, CDR2 SYDVKM. CDR3 DNA sequence: TGTGCCAGCATCGGGCAGGGGGGAGGAAAACTGTTTTTT. This translates into CASIGQGGGKLFF.

This clonotype was counted ten times or more. The chain links TRBV7-2 to TRBJ2-3; TRBD2 aligns across 8 bases. CDR1 is SGHTA, CDR2 FQGNSA, per germline. J was trimmed by 0 bases and V by 2 bases; bases with no gene match: 4. The CDR3 sequence is 16 residues long. The CDR3, as DNA: TGTGCCAGCAGCTTACCGGGACTAGTTAGCACAGATACGCAGTATTTT. Translation: CASSLPGLVSTDTQYF.

This clonotype was recorded at least ten times. This rearrangement joins TRBV7-8 to TRBJ2-7, with unresolved D. The CDR3 runs to 15 residues. Looked up from germline, CDR1 is SGHVS and CDR2 is FQNEAQ. With 1 base removed from V and 3 bases from J, the gap between germline ends came to 13 bases. The CDR3 bases are TGTGCCAGCAGCTTAGGGGCCGGAATCTACTACGAGCAGTACTTC. Translated: CASSLGAGIYYEQYF. The whole variable domain, remainder taken from reference TRBV7-8 and TRBJ2-7, is GAGVSQSPRYKVAKRGQDVALRCDPISGHVSLFWYQQALGQGPEFLTYFQNEAQLDKSGLPSDRFFAERPEGSVSTLKIQRTQQEDSAVYLCASSLGAGIYYEQYFGPGTRLTVT.

The rearrangement uses TRBV29-1 and TRBJ2-7; D not resolved. This CDR3 has 11 amino acids. Germline values: CDR1 SQVTM, CDR2 ANQGSEA. Trimming took 4 bases from V and 2 from J, leaving 6 bases between them. CDR3 nucleotides: TGCAGCGTTGGGTCCGCCTACGAGCAGTACTTC. Translated: CSVGSAYEQYF.